One sample yielded the 26 T cell receptor beta chains listed below, sequenced in a study of CD8 T cells in ankylosing spondylitis. Which antigens these TCRs recognize remains unknown. Study results and caveats: Blood from ankylosing spondylitis patients appeared to carry a characteristic roughly 8-variant TCR beta motif.

TCRdb reanalysed the 5' RACE reads using MiXCR and keeps one entry per CDR3 protein. The data contain just under 550,000 distinct CDR3 sequences, roughly 12% of them singletons. The sequencing sample was made of blood, either unsorted or a sorted T cell fraction (not recorded which). The receptors here all came from a male donor with ankylosing spondylitis.

The chain joins TRBV14 to TRBJ2-1; 7 bases agree with TRBD2. Germline CDR1 SGHDN, CDR2 FVKESK. The CDR3 loop spans 16 amino acids. V dropped 1 base and J dropped 4; count of bases not matched to a gene: 7. CDR3 nucleotides: TGTGCCAGCAGCCAAGGGCTAGCGGTCGGGTACAATGAGCAGTTCTTC. Translated: CASSQGLAVGYNEQFF.

This clonotype showed up just a few times. CDR3 in DNA: TGCAGTGCTTCTCCGGGACAGAACACCGGGGAGCTGTTTTTT. Translated: CSASPGQNTGELFF. V and J are TRBV20-1 and TRBJ2-2; perhaps TRBD1 as D (6 bases). CDR1 is DFQATT and CDR2 is SNEGSKA in the germline V gene (reference sequence). The CDR3 is 14 residues long. V lost 5 bases to trimming and J lost 1 base, with 11 bases between them.

This chain joins TRBV6-4 and TRBJ2-1, with D hard to call. The CDR3 runs 16 residues. CDR1 MRHNA and CDR2 SNTAGT come from the germline V gene. The germline V and J ends were trimmed by 0 bases and 4 bases, with 13 bases remaining between them. CDR3 sequence (DNA): TGTGCCAGCAGTGACTCAGGCATGCCGCCTTACAATGAGCAGTTCTTC. It encodes CASSDSGMPPYNEQFF.

The chain is built from TRBV13 and TRBJ2-3; D may be TRBD1 (5 bases). The CDR3 runs to 15 residues. Trimming took off 4 bases at V and 0 bases at J, with 11 bases between the two ends. Germline V gene lookup returns CDR1 PRHDT and CDR2 FYEKMQ (reference sequence). CDR3: CASSWGGASTDTQYF. The CDR3 DNA follows: TGTGCCAGCAGCTGGGGCGGAGCAAGCACAGATACGCAGTATTTT. The full variable domain, completed using reference TRBV13 and TRBJ2-3, is AAGVIQSPRHLIKEKRETATLKCYPIPRHDTVYWYQQGPGQDPQFLISFYEKMQSDKGSIPDRFSAQQFSDYHSELNMSSLELGDSALYFCASSWGGASTDTQYFGPGTRLTVL.

This clonotype was seen many times. V usage is TRBV20-1 and J usage is TRBJ2-5; a possible D gene is TRBD1 (5 bases). CDR1 is DFQATT, CDR2 SNEGSKA, per germline (reference sequence). This CDR3 has 14 amino acids. CDR3 in amino acids: CSHFGEGARETQYF. Written as DNA, the CDR3 is TGCAGCCATTTTGGGGAAGGGGCAAGGGAGACCCAGTACTTC.

The CDR3 coding sequence is TGTGCCAGCAGTCCATGGGGAGGGGGAAATGAGCAGTTCTTC. This encodes CASSPWGGGNEQFF. J is TRBJ2-1 and V is TRBV28; tentative D call: TRBD2 (7 bases). Trimming pared 5 bases from V and 7 bases from J, leaving 15 bases between. Germline loops: CDR1 MDHEN, CDR2 SYDVKM. This CDR3 has 14 residues.

V gene TRBV5-6 combines with J gene TRBJ1-1; D is unclear. Trimming pared 0 bases from V and 0 bases from J, leaving 9 bases between. CDR1 is SGHDT, CDR2 YYEEEE, per germline. The CDR3 has 15 residues. In DNA, the CDR3 is TGTGCCAGCAGCTTGGCCCTACAGCTGAACACTGAAGCTTTCTTT. It translates to CASSLALQLNTEAFF. The complete variable domain, with remaining parts taken from reference TRBV5-6 and TRBJ1-1, reads DAGVTQSPTHLIKTRGQQVTLRCSPKSGHDTVSWYQQALGQGPQFIFQYYEEEERQRGNFPDRFSGHQFPNYSSELNVNALLLGDSALYLCASSLALQLNTEAFFGQGTRLTVV.

In this sample, this clonotype turned up once. The rearrangement uses TRBV20-1 and TRBJ2-1; 13 positions match TRBD2. With V trimmed by 6 bases and J by 12 bases, 8 bases remained unmatched. Germline V lookup: CDR1 DFQATT, CDR2 SNEGSKA (reference sequence). CDR3 length equals 13 residues. The CDR3 nucleotides read TGCAGTGCCACTAGCGGGAGGGGGATTTTGCAGTTCTTC. Residues: CSATSGRGILQFF.

The chain employs TRBV20-1 and TRBJ2-1; TRBD2 might be the D (5 bases). V lost 5 bases to trimming and J lost 3 bases, with 14 bases between them. The CDR3 has 14 residues. Germline V gene data show CDR1 as DFQATT and CDR2 as SNEGSKA (reference sequence). The CDR3 DNA is TGCAGTGCTCGGCGGGCAACGAACTACAATGAGCAGTTCTTC. This encodes CSARRATNYNEQFF.

The J gene is TRBJ2-1, the V gene TRBV6-5; TRBD1 matches 9 bases. CDR3 size: 16 residues. Germline CDR1 is MNHEY and CDR2 is SVGAGI. V lost 0 bases and J lost 2; bases outside the gene matches: 2. For the CDR3, the DNA is TGTGCCAGCAGTTACTCTGGACAGGGGCCCTACAATGAGCAGTTCTTC. Its translation: CASSYSGQGPYNEQFF.

The V gene is TRBV25-1, the J gene TRBJ2-3; maybe TRBD2 (6 bases). CDR3 length: 15 residues. V lost 0 bases and J 3 bases, leaving 10 bases between the germline ends. The germline V gene has CDR1 MGHDK and CDR2 SYGVNS. CDR3 sequence (DNA): TGTGCCAGCAGTGAATATGGCGGGAAGACAGATACGCAGTATTTT. Protein: CASSEYGGKTDTQYF.

This chain uses TRBV29-1 with TRBJ2-2; no clear D gene. The CDR3 is made up of 12 amino acids. Trimming removed 2 bases at V and 6 bases at J, with 7 bases between. Germline V gene data show CDR1 as SQVTM and CDR2 as ANQGSEA. For the CDR3, the DNA is TGCAGCGTTGAAAGGCTTCCCGGGGAGCTGTTTTTT. Residues: CSVERLPGELFF.

This clonotype showed up many times. The rearrangement links TRBV7-9 to TRBJ2-1; TRBD2 aligns across 13 bases. V shed 2 bases, J shed 8 bases, and the junction held 3 bases outside the gene matches. CDR1 is SEHNR, CDR2 FQNEAQ, per germline (reference sequence). The CDR3 has 15 amino acids. In DNA, the CDR3 is TGTGCCAGCAGCTTACGGACTAGCGGGAGTGATGAGCAGTTCTTC. It specifies CASSLRTSGSDEQFF.

This clonotype was seen more than once but under ten times. The chain joins TRBV5-1 to TRBJ2-1; the match to TRBD2 covers 8 bases. The J segment lost 2 bases and the V segment lost 2 bases, leaving 9 bases of the junction unmatched. Germline V lookup: CDR1 SGHRS, CDR2 YFSETQ. The CDR3 is made up of 17 amino acids. The CDR3 loop reads CASSFLAGSSPYNEQFF. The CDR3 coding sequence is TGCGCCAGCAGCTTTCTAGCGGGTTCATCACCCTACAATGAGCAGTTCTTC.

This clonotype was picked up a small number of times. The chain links TRBV29-1 to TRBJ1-3; no firm D call. V lost 0 bases to trimming and J lost 5 bases, with 2 bases between them. This CDR3 spans 11 amino acids. In germline, CDR1 is SQVTM, CDR2 ANQGSEA. CDR3 region: CSVEDRNTIYF. CDR3 DNA sequence: TGCAGCGTTGAAGATCGAAACACCATATATTTT.

The chain uses TRBV5-5 and TRBJ2-2, with D uncertain. Trimming took off 0 bases at V and 6 bases at J, with 15 bases between the two ends. In germline, CDR1 is SGHKS, CDR2 YYEKEE (reference sequence). This CDR3 is 16 amino acids long. CDR3 sequence: CASSLAWGRKAGELFF. As DNA, the CDR3 is TGTGCCAGCAGCTTGGCTTGGGGAAGAAAGGCCGGGGAGCTGTTTTTT.

The chain couples TRBV6-6 to TRBJ2-3; 7 bases fit TRBD2. Losses at the gene ends were 7 bases for V and 2 bases for J; bases not matched to a gene: 3. The CDR3 is made up of 13 amino acids. In germline, CDR1 is MNHNY, CDR2 SVGAGI (reference sequence). The CDR3 reads CASTGRLTDTQYF. CDR3 coding DNA: TGTGCCAGCACCGGGAGGCTCACAGATACGCAGTATTTT.

The rearrangement links TRBV20-1 to TRBJ2-3; 9 bases are shared with TRBD2. This CDR3 comprises 14 residues. V lost 7 bases and J lost 6; bases outside the gene matches: 11. From germline, CDR1 is DFQATT and CDR2 SNEGSKA (reference sequence). The CDR3 nucleotides are TGCAGTGGCGAGGGTGCGGGAGGGACGGATACGCAGTATTTT. Its translation is CSGEGAGGTDTQYF.

This chain joins TRBV14 and TRBJ2-2; D gene unclear. CDR3 length: 13 amino acids. V lost 3 bases and J lost 3, with 5 bases in between. Germline-derived CDR1 and CDR2 are SGHDN and FVKESK. The CDR3 region is CASSHRYTGELFF. In DNA form, the CDR3 reads TGTGCCAGCAGCCACAGGTACACCGGGGAGCTGTTTTTT.

V usage is TRBV15 and J usage is TRBJ1-5; maybe TRBD1 (5 bases). CDR3 size: 16 residues. Trimming cost V 2 bases and J 8 bases, with 19 bases left between them. Germline V gives CDR1 LNHNV, CDR2 YYDKDF (reference sequence). CDR3 region: CATSRPSRGGSEPQHF. The CDR3 nucleotides read TGTGCCACCAGCAGACCCTCTCGGGGCGGTAGTGAGCCCCAGCATTTT.

This sequence joins TRBV9 and TRBJ1-2; TRBD1 agrees at 7 bases. The CDR3 is made up of 14 amino acids. Germline-derived CDR1 and CDR2 are SGDLS and YYNGEE. The junction had 5 bases not matched to a gene; V was cut back by 0 bases and J by 6 bases. CDR3: CASSVEQGGDGYTF. The CDR3 DNA follows: TGTGCCAGCAGCGTAGAGCAGGGGGGAGATGGCTACACCTTC.

In its sample, this clonotype was seen a few times. This sequence joins TRBV24-1 and TRBJ2-2; D remains ambiguous. The CDR3 extends over 17 amino acids. Germline CDR1 is KGHDR and CDR2 is SFDVKD. Trimming left V 3 bases short and J 5 bases short, with 18 bases between. The CDR3 loop reads CATSDRTLNQKTGELFF. The CDR3 region has the DNA TGTGCCACCAGTGATCGGACCCTCAACCAGAAGACCGGGGAGCTGTTTTTT.

The chain links TRBV20-1 to TRBJ1-4; D not resolved. Germline lookup yields CDR1 DFQATT and CDR2 SNEGSKA (reference sequence). The V end lost 6 bases, the J end lost 2 bases, and 13 bases lay between the germline ends. The CDR3 covers 14 residues. Written as DNA, the CDR3 is TGCAGTGCGGAGAGACCCGCGACTAATGAAAAACTGTTTTTT. As protein: CSAERPATNEKLFF.

This clonotype occurred many times. This chain links TRBV7-2 with TRBJ1-2, with TRBD1 matching over 7 bases. V was clipped by 0 bases and J by 3 bases; unmatched bases: 7. The CDR3 runs to 16 residues. Germline-derived CDR1 and CDR2 are SGHTA and FQGNSA. In nucleotides, the CDR3 is TGTGCCAGCAGCTTAGCTTCCGGGACAGTTTACTATGGCTACACCTTC. Translation: CASSLASGTVYYGYTF.

This clonotype was counted between two and nine times. The chain joins TRBV2 to TRBJ1-1; 7 bases fit TRBD1. Germline V lookup: CDR1 SNHLY, CDR2 FYNNEI. V lost 6 bases, J lost 3 bases, and 13 bases stayed unmatched. This CDR3 comprises 16 residues. The chain's CDR3 is CASRKGGRGSDTEAFF. The CDR3 coding sequence is TGTGCCAGCAGGAAGGGGGGCAGGGGGTCCGACACTGAAGCTTTCTTT. The full variable domain, its missing parts supplied by reference TRBV2 and TRBJ1-1, is EPEVTQTPSHQVTQMGQEVILRCVPISNHLYFYWYRQILGQKVEFLVSFYNNEISEKSEIFDDQFSVERPDGSNFTLKIRSTKLEDSAMYFCASRKGGRGSDTEAFFGQGTRLTVV.

This chain joins TRBV20-1 and TRBJ2-7, with D hard to call. CDR1 is DFQATT, CDR2 SNEGSKA, per germline (reference sequence). This CDR3 contains 14 residues. Trimming took off 2 bases at V and 2 bases at J, with 13 bases between the two ends. The CDR3 spells CSARISLGTYEQYF. The CDR3 DNA reads TGCAGTGCTAGAATATCACTCGGAACCTACGAGCAGTACTTC.